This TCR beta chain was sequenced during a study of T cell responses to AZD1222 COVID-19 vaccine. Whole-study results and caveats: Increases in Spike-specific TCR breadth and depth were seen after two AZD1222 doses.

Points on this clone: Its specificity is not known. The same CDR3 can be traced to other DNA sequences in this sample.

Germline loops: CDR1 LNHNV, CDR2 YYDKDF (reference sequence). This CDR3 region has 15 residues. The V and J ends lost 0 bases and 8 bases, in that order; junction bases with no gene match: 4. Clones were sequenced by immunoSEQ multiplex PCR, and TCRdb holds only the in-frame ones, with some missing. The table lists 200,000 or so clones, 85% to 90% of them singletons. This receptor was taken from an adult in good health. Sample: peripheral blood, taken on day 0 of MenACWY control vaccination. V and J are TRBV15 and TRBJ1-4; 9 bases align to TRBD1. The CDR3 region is CATSRDGTGPEKLFF. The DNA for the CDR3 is TGTGCCACCAGCAGAGACGGGACAGGGCCCGAAAAACTGTTTTTT.